Presented here are 27 T cell receptor beta chains from one specimen sequenced in a study of beta chain features in type 1 diabetes. Study results and limitations: TCRB CDR3s were moderately but significantly shorter in Type 1 diabetes patients in all four CD4+ subsets.

Which antigens these TCRs recognize remains unknown. The study reverse transcribed the entire isolated RNA, so it sequenced expressed TCRB transcripts. The repertoire was sequenced with immunoSEQ multiplex PCR; TCRdb's copy has only in-frame clones and lacks some. This sample yields about 280,000 clones, of which roughly 15% are seen a single time; roughly 0.015% belongs to the top ten. Sequenced material: naive CD4+ T cells from blood. These receptors originate from a man between 18 and 35 years old with type 1 diabetes.

This chain links TRBV6-6 with TRBJ1-1; 8 nucleotides align to TRBD1. V trimming: 11 bases; J trimming: 7 bases; junction bases outside the gene matches: 9. The CDR3 is made up of 12 amino acids. Germline CDR1 and CDR2: MNHNY and SVGAGI (reference sequence). As DNA, the CDR3 is TGTGCCGCCCAGGGGGCTCAGGGTGAAGCTTTCTTT. Amino acids: CAAQGAQGEAFF.

The sample holds a few counts of this clone. CDR3 sequence reads: CASRPTSGGVRYF. Written as DNA, the CDR3 is TGTGCCAGCAGACCGACTAGCGGGGGCGTAAGGTACTTC. The V call is TRBV28, the J call TRBJ2-7; 12 positions match TRBD2. The junction had 9 bases not matched to a gene; V was cut back by 6 bases and J by 12 bases. Germline CDR1 reads MDHEN; CDR2 reads SYDVKM. The length of the CDR3 is 13 residues.

The rearrangement uses TRBV18 and TRBJ1-5; D is undetermined. Germline lookup yields CDR1 KGHSH and CDR2 LQKENI. Trimming pared 3 bases from V and 5 bases from J, leaving 8 bases between. This CDR3 contains 13 residues. Here the CDR3 reads CASSPGLHQPQHF. The CDR3 region has the DNA TGTGCCAGCTCACCGGGCCTCCATCAGCCCCAGCATTTT.

This clone has more than one count but fewer than ten. This chain connects TRBV28 to TRBJ1-6; D is ambiguous. The V and J ends lost 5 bases and 0 bases respectively, with 5 bases between them. The CDR3 length is 14 residues. Germline loops: CDR1 MDHEN, CDR2 SYDVKM. CDR3: CASSAGSYNSPLHF. The CDR3 DNA reads TGTGCCAGCAGTGCGGGCTCCTATAATTCACCCCTCCACTTT.

The chain links TRBV27 to TRBJ2-5; 15 bases are a match to TRBD2. The germline CDR1 and CDR2 sequences are MNHEY and SMNVEV (reference sequence). The CDR3 sequence is 16 residues long. V lost 3 bases, J lost 2 bases, and 1 base stayed unmatched. The CDR3 DNA follows: TGTGCCAGCAGTTTGGGACTAGCGGGAGGACAAGAGACCCAGTACTTC. It is translated as CASSLGLAGGQETQYF.

V usage is TRBV4-3 and J usage is TRBJ2-1; 8 nucleotides agree with TRBD2. The ends lost 0 bases at V and 7 bases at J; junction bases unmatched: 11. Germline-derived CDR1 and CDR2 are LGHNA and YSLEER. CDR3 length: 17 residues. The CDR3 loop is CASSQEAGGPLSNEQFF. CDR3 DNA sequence: TGCGCCAGCAGCCAAGAGGCGGGGGGCCCCCTTTCGAATGAGCAGTTCTTC.

The CDR3 nucleotides are TGTGCCAGCAAGGGGGCTGGGTATGGCTACACCTTC. Its translation is CASKGAGYGYTF. This chain links TRBV6-5 with TRBJ1-2; 7 nucleotides align to TRBD1. With V trimmed by 7 bases and J by 5 bases, 4 bases remained unmatched. The germline CDR1 and CDR2 sequences are MNHEY and SVGAGI. The CDR3 length is 12 residues.

This chain connects TRBV15 to TRBJ2-3, with a possible D match to TRBD2 (7 bases). Germline V gene lookup returns CDR1 LNHNV and CDR2 YYDKDF (reference sequence). This CDR3 contains 16 residues. Trimming cost V 2 bases and J 2 bases, with 14 bases left between them. CDR3 protein: CATSRRGSGATDTQYF. The CDR3 DNA follows: TGTGCCACCAGCAGAAGGGGGAGCGGGGCCACAGATACGCAGTATTTT. The whole variable domain, remainder taken from reference TRBV15 and TRBJ2-3, is DAMVIQNPRYQVTQFGKPVTLSCSQTLNHNVMYWYQQKSSQAPKLLFHYYDKDFNNEADTPDNFQSRRPNTSFCFLDIRSPGLGDTAMYLCATSRRGSGATDTQYFGPGTRLTVL.

The chain uses TRBV6-5 and TRBJ2-2, with D tentatively TRBD1 (5 bases). From germline, CDR1 is MNHEY and CDR2 SVGAGI. This CDR3 has 15 residues. Trimming removed 6 bases at V and 4 bases at J, with 15 bases between. The CDR3 region is CASRHRPQGTGELFF. CDR3 sequence (DNA): TGTGCCAGCAGGCATCGGCCCCAGGGCACCGGGGAGCTGTTTTTT.

The chain has TRBV30 and TRBJ1-2; D uncertain. V lost 0 bases to trimming and J lost 5 bases, with 7 bases between them. The germline V gene has CDR1 GTSNPN and CDR2 SVGIG (reference sequence). The CDR3 extends over 12 amino acids. The CDR3 protein is CAWSVSTYGYTF. The CDR3 nucleotides are TGTGCCTGGAGTGTCTCCACATATGGCTACACCTTC.

The sample holds a few counts of this clone. The chain joins TRBV5-1 to TRBJ2-1, with 11 bases identical to TRBD2. The CDR3 runs to 15 residues. V dropped 3 bases and J dropped 9; count of bases not matched to a gene: 8. The germline CDR1 and CDR2 sequences are SGHRS and YFSETQ. The CDR3 bases are TGCGCCAGCAGCTCCTTAGCGGGAGGGACGGGTGAGCAGTTCTTC. This codes for CASSSLAGGTGEQFF.

This clone was observed a few times. J is TRBJ2-5 and V is TRBV9; 7 bases are shared with TRBD2. The CDR3 is 15 residues long. Losses at the gene ends were 0 bases for V and 6 bases for J; bases not matched to a gene: 8. Germline CDR1 SGDLS, CDR2 YYNGEE. Here the CDR3 DNA reads TGTGCCAGCAGCGTAGCACAGCGGGGTTGGCAGACCCAGTACTTC. Protein: CASSVAQRGWQTQYF. The full variable domain, completed using reference TRBV9 and TRBJ2-5, is DSGVTQTPKHLITATGQRVTLRCSPRSGDLSVYWYQQSLDQGLQFLIQYYNGEERAKGNILERFSAQQFPDLHSELNLSSLELGDSALYFCASSVAQRGWQTQYFGPGTRLLVL.

V gene TRBV2 combines with J gene TRBJ2-1, with TRBD2 matching over 12 bases. Germline V lookup: CDR1 SNHLY, CDR2 FYNNEI. J gave up 7 bases and V 7 bases, and 5 bases lay outside the gene matches. This CDR3 region has 14 residues. This chain's CDR3 is CASTASGGGNEQFF. DNA of the CDR3: TGTGCCAGCACCGCTAGCGGGGGGGGGAATGAGCAGTTCTTC. Complete variable domain (other parts from reference TRBV2 and TRBJ2-1): EPEVTQTPSHQVTQMGQEVILRCVPISNHLYFYWYRQILGQKVEFLVSFYNNEISEKSEIFDDQFSVERPDGSNFTLKIRSTKLEDSAMYFCASTASGGGNEQFFGPGTRLTVL.

Remarks on this clone: The sample carries other DNA sequences with the same CDR3. The J gene is TRBJ2-5, the V gene TRBV20-1; D unresolved. Germline V gene lookup returns CDR1 DFQATT and CDR2 SNEGSKA (reference sequence). The length of the CDR3 is 10 residues. Trimming removed 6 bases from V and 2 bases from J, with 4 bases in between. DNA for the CDR3: TGCAGTGCCGCGCAAGAGACCCAGTACTTC. Protein sequence: CSAAQETQYF.

The sample holds a few counts of this clone. This chain joins TRBV4-2 and TRBJ2-1; possible D gene TRBD1, 5 bases. V gave up 1 base and J gave up 0 bases, with 13 bases separating them. Germline V gives CDR1 LGHNA, CDR2 YNFKEQ. The CDR3 runs 17 residues. The CDR3 protein is CASSQAALDSSYNEQFF. Written as DNA, the CDR3 is TGTGCCAGCAGCCAAGCCGCCCTTGACAGCTCCTACAATGAGCAGTTCTTC.

The sample holds a few counts of this clone. This chain uses TRBV7-9 with TRBJ2-5, with D possibly being TRBD2 (6 bases). Trimming stripped 0 bases from V and 4 bases from J, with 12 bases between. CDR1 is SEHNR and CDR2 is FQNEAQ in the germline V gene (reference sequence). This CDR3 comprises 15 residues. The CDR3: CASSLATGVVETQYF. The DNA for the CDR3 is TGTGCCAGCAGCTTAGCGACGGGAGTGGTAGAGACCCAGTACTTC.

This clone has only a few counts. This chain joins TRBV7-9 and TRBJ2-7; D is possibly TRBD2 (6 bases). The CDR3 spans 16 residues. Germline-derived CDR1 and CDR2 are SEHNR and FQNEAQ (reference sequence). The V end lost 2 bases, the J end lost 4 bases, and 18 bases lay between the germline ends. CDR3: CASSLFGMAGRYEQYF. The DNA of the CDR3 is TGTGCCAGCAGCTTATTCGGGATGGCAGGGAGGTACGAGCAGTACTTC.

DNA of the CDR3: TGTGCCAGCTCACCGCCCGGGACTAGCACAACAGATACGCAGTATTTT. This gives the protein CASSPPGTSTTDTQYF. The V call is TRBV18, the J call TRBJ2-3; 9 bases align to TRBD2. This CDR3 is built from 16 residues. Trimming removed 3 bases from V and 3 bases from J; junction bases left unmatched: 7. Germline V gene lookup returns CDR1 KGHSH and CDR2 LQKENI.

This clone came up a few times. Mismatch with germline at one junction end may stem from a read error. CDR3 sequence (DNA): TGTGCCTGGAGTACCCAATCGACTAGCGGGGCGACCACTTTC. Translating it yields CAWSTQSTSGATTF. The chain employs TRBV30 and TRBJ2-7; 11 bases fit TRBD2. Looked up from germline, CDR1 is GTSNPN and CDR2 is SVGIG (reference sequence). CDR3 length: 14 amino acids.

In DNA form, the CDR3 reads TGTGCCAGCATCGGCAGGACAGGGGCGGTTGGCTACACCTTC. Its translation is CASIGRTGAVGYTF. The chain has TRBV7-2 and TRBJ1-2; 9 nucleotides line up with TRBD1. Unmatched junction bases numbered 10, after V lost 7 bases and J lost 7 bases. The length of the CDR3 is 14 residues. Germline assignment: CDR1 SGHTA and CDR2 FQGNSA.

The J gene is TRBJ2-1, the V gene TRBV19, with a tentative D call TRBD1 (6 bases). Trimming removed 4 bases at V and 5 bases at J, with 21 bases between. CDR1 is LNHDA, CDR2 SQIVND, per germline (reference sequence). This CDR3 contains 17 residues. The CDR3 loop is CASSTERQAVPHNEQFF. The CDR3 DNA reads TGTGCCAGTAGTACAGAAAGACAGGCGGTCCCCCACAATGAGCAGTTCTTC.

J is TRBJ1-1 and V is TRBV2; TRBD1 is a possible D gene (5 bases). The V and J ends lost 10 bases and 1 base respectively, with 10 bases between them. In germline, CDR1 is SNHLY, CDR2 FYNNEI. The CDR3 spans 12 residues. In DNA, the CDR3 is TGTGCCACCGTAGGACAGAACACTGAAGCTTTCTTT. Translated, it gives CATVGQNTEAFF. Drawing the rest from reference TRBV2 and TRBJ1-1, the complete variable domain is EPEVTQTPSHQVTQMGQEVILRCVPISNHLYFYWYRQILGQKVEFLVSFYNNEISEKSEIFDDQFSVERPDGSNFTLKIRSTKLEDSAMYFCATVGQNTEAFFGQGTRLTVV.

This clone was observed a few times. The chain couples TRBV11-2 to TRBJ1-2, with D unclear. V lost 5 bases to trimming and J lost 4 bases, with 11 bases between them. This CDR3 has 13 amino acids. Germline V gives CDR1 SGHAT, CDR2 FQNNGV. The CDR3 DNA follows: TGTGCCAGCAGCGCCCAGGAGGGCTATGGCTACACCTTC. Amino acid sequence: CASSAQEGYGYTF. The variable domain in full, with the rest retrieved from reference TRBV11-2 and TRBJ1-2, is EAGVAQSPRYKIIEKRQSVAFWCNPISGHATLYWYQQILGQGPKLLIQFQNNGVVDDSQLPKDRFSAERLKGVDSTLKIQPAKLEDSAVYLCASSAQEGYGYTFGSGTRLTVV.

This clone has only a few counts. The V call is TRBV28, the J call TRBJ1-6, with D uncertain. In germline, CDR1 is MDHEN, CDR2 SYDVKM. Trimming shortened V by 2 bases and J by 13 bases, and 15 bases separated the two germline ends. CDR3 length: 14 amino acids. The CDR3 protein is CASSLGGPGFPLHF. CDR3 in DNA: TGTGCCAGCAGTTTAGGAGGACCGGGGTTTCCCCTCCACTTT.

The chain links TRBV6-6 to TRBJ2-1; perhaps TRBD1 as D (6 bases). The CDR3 has 12 residues. CDR1 is MNHNY and CDR2 is SVGAGI in the germline V gene (reference sequence). V was shortened by 4 bases and J by 12 bases, with 13 bases between the two germline ends. The CDR3 loop is CASSWTAGRQFF. DNA for the CDR3: TGTGCCAGCAGTTGGACAGCCGGTAGGCAGTTCTTC.

V and J are TRBV28 and TRBJ2-1; the D gene is possibly TRBD2 (5 bases). V was trimmed by 8 bases and J by 7 bases, leaving 18 bases between them. The CDR3 contains 14 residues. CDR1 is MDHEN, CDR2 SYDVKM, per germline. In DNA form, the CDR3 reads TGTGCCAGCTCGGAAGGGAACACGGGGAATGAGCAGTTCTTC. The encoded protein is CASSEGNTGNEQFF.

The chain has TRBV29-1 and TRBJ2-3; D remains ambiguous. The CDR3 length is 11 residues. Trimming took 4 bases from V and 5 from J, leaving 7 bases between them. Germline V gene lookup returns CDR1 SQVTM and CDR2 ANQGSEA. CDR3 nucleotides: TGCAGCGTTGTATTCGGAGATACGCAGTATTTT. Translating it yields CSVVFGDTQYF.